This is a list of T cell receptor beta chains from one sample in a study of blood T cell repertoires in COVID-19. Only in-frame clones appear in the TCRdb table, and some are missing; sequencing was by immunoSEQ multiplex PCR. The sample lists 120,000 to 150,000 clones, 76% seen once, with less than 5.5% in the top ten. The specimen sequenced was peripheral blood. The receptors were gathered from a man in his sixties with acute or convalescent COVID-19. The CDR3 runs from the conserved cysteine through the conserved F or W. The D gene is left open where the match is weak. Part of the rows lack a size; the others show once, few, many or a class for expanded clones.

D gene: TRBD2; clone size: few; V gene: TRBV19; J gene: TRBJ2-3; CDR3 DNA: TGTGCCAGTAGTACCAGACTAGCGGGAGGTGGGACAGATACGCAGTATTTT; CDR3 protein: CASSTRLAGGGTDTQYF
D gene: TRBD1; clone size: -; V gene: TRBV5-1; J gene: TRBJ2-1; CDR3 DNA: TGCGCCAGCATGGGACAGGGAGACAATGAGCAGTTCTTC; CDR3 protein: CASMGQGDNEQFF
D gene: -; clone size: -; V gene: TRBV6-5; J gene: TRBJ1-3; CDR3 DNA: TGTGCCAGCAGCGGTGAGGGAAACACCATATATTTT; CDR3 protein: CASSGEGNTIYF
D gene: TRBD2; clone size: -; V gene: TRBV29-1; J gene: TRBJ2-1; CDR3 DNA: TGCAGCGTTGAACCAAGCGGGACCAGGCATGAGCAGTTCTTC; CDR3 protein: CSVEPSGTRHEQFF
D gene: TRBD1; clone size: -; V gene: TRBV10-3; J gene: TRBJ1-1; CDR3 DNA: TGTGCCATCAGTGGTCGACAGGGAAGGGCAAGGGTTACTGAAGCTTTCTTT; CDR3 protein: CAISGRQGRARVTEAFF
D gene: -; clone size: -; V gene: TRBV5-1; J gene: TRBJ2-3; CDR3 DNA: TGCGCCAGCAGAGGGGAAGATACGCAGTATTTT; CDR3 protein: CASRGEDTQYF
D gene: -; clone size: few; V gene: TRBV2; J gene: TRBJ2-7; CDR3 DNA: TGTGCCAGCAGCCCCGCGGTGACGTCCTACGAGCAGTACTTC; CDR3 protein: CASSPAVTSYEQYF
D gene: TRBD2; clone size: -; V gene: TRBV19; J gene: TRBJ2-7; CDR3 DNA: TGTGCCAGTAGTATATCTGGTAGCGGGAGGGCCTACGAGCAGTACTTC; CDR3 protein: CASSISGSGRAYEQYF
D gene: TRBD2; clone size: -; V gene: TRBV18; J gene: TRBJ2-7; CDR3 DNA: TGTGCCAGCTCAAGGGCTAGCGGTACCTACGAGCAGTACTTC; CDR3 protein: CASSRASGTYEQYF
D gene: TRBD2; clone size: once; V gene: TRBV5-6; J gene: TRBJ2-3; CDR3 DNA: TGTGCCAGCAGCTTTGGACTAGCGGACACAGATACGCAGTATTTT; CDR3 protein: CASSFGLADTDTQYF
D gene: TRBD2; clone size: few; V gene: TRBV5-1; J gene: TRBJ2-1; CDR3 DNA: TGCGCCAGCAGCTCCGGCAACTCCGGGACTAACAATGAGCAGTTCTTC; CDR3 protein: CASSSGNSGTNNEQFF
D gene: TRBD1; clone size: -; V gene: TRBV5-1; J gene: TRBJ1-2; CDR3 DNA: TGCGCCAGCAGCTTGGAGAGGGGGCGGGGCTACACCTTC; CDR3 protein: CASSLERGRGYTF
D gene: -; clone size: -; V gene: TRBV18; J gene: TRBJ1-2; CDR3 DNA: TGTGCCAGCTCACCATATCAGGTCCCTAACTATGGCTACACCTTC; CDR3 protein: CASSPYQVPNYGYTF
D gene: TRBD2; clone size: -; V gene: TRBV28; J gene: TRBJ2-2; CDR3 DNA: TGTGCCAGCAGTTCCGGAGGACTAGCGGGTCCTGCGAACACCGGGGAGCTGTTTTTT; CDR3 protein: CASSSGGLAGPANTGELFF
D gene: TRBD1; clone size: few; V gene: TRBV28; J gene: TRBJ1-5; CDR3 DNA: TGTGCCAGCGGGACAGGGGCAGGTCAGCCCCAGCATTTT; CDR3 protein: CASGTGAGQPQHF
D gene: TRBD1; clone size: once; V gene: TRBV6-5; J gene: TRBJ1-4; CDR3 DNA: TGTGCCAGCAGCCCAGGGGGCAGGGAAAAACTGTTTTTT; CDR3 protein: CASSPGGREKLFF
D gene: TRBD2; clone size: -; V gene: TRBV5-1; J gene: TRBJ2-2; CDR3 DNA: TGCGCCAGCAGCTTTGGACTAGCGGGAGAGGCCGGGGAGCTGTTTTTT; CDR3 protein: CASSFGLAGEAGELFF
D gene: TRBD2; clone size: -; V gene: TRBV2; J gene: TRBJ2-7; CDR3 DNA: TGTGCCAGCACCATAGGCGGGGGTGGCTACGAGCAGTACTTC; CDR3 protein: CASTIGGGGYEQYF
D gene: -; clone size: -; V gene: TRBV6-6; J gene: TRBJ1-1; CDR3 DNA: TGTGCCAGCATCCCTGATGGGGGCCCGAACACTGAAGCTTTCTTT; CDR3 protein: CASIPDGGPNTEAFF